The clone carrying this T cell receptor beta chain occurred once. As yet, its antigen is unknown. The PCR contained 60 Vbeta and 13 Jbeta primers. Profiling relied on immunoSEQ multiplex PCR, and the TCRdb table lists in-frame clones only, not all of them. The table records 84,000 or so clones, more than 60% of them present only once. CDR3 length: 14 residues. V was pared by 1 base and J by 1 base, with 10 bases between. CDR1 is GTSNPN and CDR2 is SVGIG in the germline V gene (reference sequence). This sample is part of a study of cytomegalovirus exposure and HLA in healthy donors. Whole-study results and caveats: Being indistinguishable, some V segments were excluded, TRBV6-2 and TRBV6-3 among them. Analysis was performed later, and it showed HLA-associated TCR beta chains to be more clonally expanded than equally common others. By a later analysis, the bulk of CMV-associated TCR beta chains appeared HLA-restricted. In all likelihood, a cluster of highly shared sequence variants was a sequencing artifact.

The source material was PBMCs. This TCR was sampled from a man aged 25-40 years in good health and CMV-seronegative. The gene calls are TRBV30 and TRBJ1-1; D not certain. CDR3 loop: CAWSGRHKNTEAFF. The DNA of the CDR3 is TGTGCCTGGAGTGGTAGACACAAGAACACTGAAGCTTTCTTT.